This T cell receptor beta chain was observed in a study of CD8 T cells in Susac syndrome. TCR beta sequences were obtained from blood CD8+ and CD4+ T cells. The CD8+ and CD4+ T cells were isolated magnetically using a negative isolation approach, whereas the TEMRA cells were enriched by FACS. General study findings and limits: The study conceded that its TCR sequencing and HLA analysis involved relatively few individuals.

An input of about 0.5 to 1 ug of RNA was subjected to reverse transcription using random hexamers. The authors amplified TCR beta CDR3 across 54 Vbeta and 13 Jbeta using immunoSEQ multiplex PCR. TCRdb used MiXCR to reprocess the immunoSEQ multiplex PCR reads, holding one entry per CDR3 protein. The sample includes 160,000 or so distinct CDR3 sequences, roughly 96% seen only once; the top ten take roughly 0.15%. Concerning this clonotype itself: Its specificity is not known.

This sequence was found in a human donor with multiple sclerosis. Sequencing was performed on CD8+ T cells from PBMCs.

CDR3 sequence: CSVVDPNTGELFF. CDR3 nucleotide sequence: TGCAGCGTTGTAGACCCGAACACCGGGGAGCTGTTTTTT. The chain uses TRBV29-1 and TRBJ2-2; D is uncertain. V was clipped by 4 bases and J by 0 bases, with 6 bases between them. The CDR3 has 13 residues. CDR1 is SQVTM, CDR2 ANQGSEA, per germline.